The sequence of this T cell receptor beta chain was determined in a study of blood T cell repertoires in COVID-19. Per the original data handling: Cell counts per sample came from amplifying reference gene primers. The assay was immunoSEQ multiplex PCR, and TCRdb's table has in-frame clones only and misses some. V, J and clone size derive from that table, while D and trimming were established from the DNA sequence. The sample lists around 400,000 clones, approximately 87% seen once, with about 10% in the top ten. Germline CDR1 reads LNHDA; CDR2 reads SQIVND (reference sequence). The CDR3 consists of 11 residues. Trimming removed 8 bases at V and 11 bases at J, with 10 bases between.

The chain employs TRBV19 and TRBJ1-6; maybe TRBD1 (6 bases). The sequence came from a woman aged 30 to 39 with COVID-19, enrolled during active disease. Sequencing input: peripheral blood. The CDR3 sequence: CASGQSTPLHF. The CDR3 region has the DNA TGTGCCAGTGGACAGTCCACACCCCTCCACTTT.